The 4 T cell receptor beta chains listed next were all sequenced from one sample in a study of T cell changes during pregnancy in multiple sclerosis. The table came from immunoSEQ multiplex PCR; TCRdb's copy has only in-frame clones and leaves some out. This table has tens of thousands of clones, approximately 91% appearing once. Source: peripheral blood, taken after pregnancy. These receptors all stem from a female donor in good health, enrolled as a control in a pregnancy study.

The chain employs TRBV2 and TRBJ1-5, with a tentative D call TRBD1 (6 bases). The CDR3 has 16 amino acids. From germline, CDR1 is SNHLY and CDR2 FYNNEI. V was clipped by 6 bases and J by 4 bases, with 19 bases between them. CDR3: CASSFTGQFGNQPQHF. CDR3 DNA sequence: TGTGCCAGCAGCTTCACCGGACAGTTCGGAAATCAGCCCCAGCATTTT.

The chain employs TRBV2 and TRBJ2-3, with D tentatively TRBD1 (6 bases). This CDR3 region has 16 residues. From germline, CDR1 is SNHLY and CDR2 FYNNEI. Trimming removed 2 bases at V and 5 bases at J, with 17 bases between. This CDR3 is CASSERGGPLGDTQYF. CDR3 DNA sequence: TGTGCCAGCAGTGAACGTGGGGGCCCTCTTGGAGATACGCAGTATTTT.

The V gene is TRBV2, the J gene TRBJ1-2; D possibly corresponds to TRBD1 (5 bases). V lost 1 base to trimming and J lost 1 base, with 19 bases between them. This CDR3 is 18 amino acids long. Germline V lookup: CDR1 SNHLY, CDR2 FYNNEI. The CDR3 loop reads CASSEGSTWGVLNYGYTF. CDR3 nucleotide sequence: TGTGCCAGCAGTGAAGGGTCAACCTGGGGGGTTCTTAACTATGGCTACACCTTC.

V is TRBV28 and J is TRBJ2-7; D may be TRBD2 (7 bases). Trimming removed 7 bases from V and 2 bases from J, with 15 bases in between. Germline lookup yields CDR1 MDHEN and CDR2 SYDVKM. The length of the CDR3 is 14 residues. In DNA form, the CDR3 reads TGTGCCAGCAACAGGGAGGGGTGGGCCTACGAGCAGTACTTC. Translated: CASNREGWAYEQYF. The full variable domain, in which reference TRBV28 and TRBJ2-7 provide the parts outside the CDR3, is DVKVTQSSRYLVKRTGEKVFLECVQDMDHENMFWYRQDPGLGLRLIYFSYDVKMKEKGDIPEGYSVSREKKERFSLILESASTNQTSMYLCASNREGWAYEQYFGPGTRLTVT.